A selection of T cell receptor beta chains follows, all from one sample in a study of blood T cell repertoires in COVID-19. This table comes from immunoSEQ multiplex PCR, and its TCRdb copy is limited to in-frame clones, with some not included. The repertoire includes 300,000 to 350,000 clones, 87% of them detected once, and 2% to 3% sits in the top ten. Specimen: peripheral blood. These receptors were taken from a man aged 18 to 30 with active or convalescent COVID-19. Each CDR3 is given with its conserved first and last residue. D genes are given only for firm matches. Part of the rows lack a size; the others show once, few, many or a class for expanded clones.

TRBD1,TRBV7-8,TRBJ2-1,NA,TGTGCCAGCAGCCCGGCAGACAGGGCCTACAATGAGCAGTTCTTC,CASSPADRAYNEQFF
TRBD1,TRBV9,TRBJ2-3,NA,TGTGCCAGCAGCGTAGGGTCCACCACAGGGGGCACAGATACGCAGTATTTT,CASSVGSTTGGTDTQYF
NA,TRBV6-6,TRBJ2-7,NA,TGTGCCAGCAGTCCGCGCACCTACGAGCAGTACTTC,CASSPRTYEQYF
TRBD1,TRBV19,TRBJ1-1,NA,TGTGCCAGTGACCAGGGGGCGCGATACACTGAAGCTTTCTTT,CASDQGARYTEAFF
NA,TRBV7-9,TRBJ2-2,NA,TGTGCCAGCAGCACCCCCCGGGCGGCAGGAGGTACCGGGGAGCTGTTTTTT,CASSTPRAAGGTGELFF
NA,TRBV2,TRBJ1-2,NA,TGTGCCAGCAGTGAACAGGGATCGAACTATGGCTACACCTTC,CASSEQGSNYGYTF
NA,TRBV11-2,TRBJ1-4,NA,TGTGCCAGCAGCCTGGGGGGGGAAAAACTGTTTTTT,CASSLGGEKLFF
NA,TRBV18,TRBJ2-1,NA,TGTGCCAGCTCATCCCGGTTCAATGAGCAGTTCTTC,CASSSRFNEQFF
NA,TRBV6-2/TRBV6-3,TRBJ1-5,once,TGTGCCAGCAGTGACCGGACAGTTAATCAGCCCCAGCATTTT,CASSDRTVNQPQHF
NA,TRBV7-8,TRBJ1-1,NA,TGTGCCAGCAGCTCCCCCCGGGGGGGAACTGAAGCTTTCTTT,CASSSPRGGTEAFF
TRBD1,TRBV13,TRBJ1-2,NA,TGTGCCAGCAGCTCCGCTGCAGGGGGCTTTGACTATGGCTACACCTTC,CASSSAAGGFDYGYTF
TRBD1,TRBV18,TRBJ2-7,NA,TGTGCCAGCTCACCCGGGACAGTCTACGAGCAGTACTTC,CASSPGTVYEQYF
NA,TRBV5-4,TRBJ2-2,NA,TGTGCCAGCAGCTTGGATGCGGCCGGGGAGCTGTTTTTT,CASSLDAAGELFF
TRBD1,TRBV19,TRBJ2-1,NA,TGTGCCAGCAATGCCAGGGGGTTGGCAAATGAGCAGTTCTTC,CASNARGLANEQFF
TRBD1,TRBV27,TRBJ2-7,NA,TGTGCCAGCAGTCACGACAGGGGGCTAGAGCAGTACTTC,CASSHDRGLEQYF
NA,TRBV6-6,TRBJ1-4,NA,TGTGCCAGCAGTTACTCGACGGGGGTCGAAAAACTGTTTTTT,CASSYSTGVEKLFF
NA,TRBV6-5,TRBJ2-7,NA,TGTGCCAGCACCCCACTCCAGGGGAGCTACGAGCAGTACTTC,CASTPLQGSYEQYF
TRBD1,TRBV28,TRBJ1-5,NA,TGTGCCAGCAGTGGTGGGACAGGGGCGAGTCAGCCCCAGCATTTT,CASSGGTGASQPQHF
NA,TRBV12-3/TRBV12-4,TRBJ1-1,NA,TGTGCCAGCAGTTGGGGGCCCGGGACTGAAGCTTTCTTT,CASSWGPGTEAFF
NA,TRBV18,TRBJ1-4,NA,TGTGCCAGCTCGCATGAGCGAAAAACTAATGAAAAACTGTTTTTT,CASSHERKTNEKLFF
NA,TRBV2,TRBJ2-4,NA,TGTGCCACCAGAGAGTGGGGTCTCTCCACTAGCATTCAGTACTTC,CATREWGLSTSIQYF
TRBD2,TRBV18,TRBJ2-7,NA,TGTGCCAGCTCAGGGGGACTAGCGGGCTCCTACGAGCAGTACTTC,CASSGGLAGSYEQYF
NA,TRBV19,TRBJ1-4,NA,TGTGCCAGTAGTATCCGCGTGCCGGTGCCAGGGTGGGTCGCAACTAATGAAAAACTGTTTTTT,CASSIRVPVPGWVATNEKLFF
NA,TRBV6-1,TRBJ1-5,NA,TGTGCCAGCAGTGACCGGGCAGGGGCTCAGCCCCAGCATTTT,CASSDRAGAQPQHF
TRBD2,TRBV27,TRBJ2-3,NA,TGTGCCAGCAGCGCTAGCGGGTACACAGATACGCAGTATTTT,CASSASGYTDTQYF
TRBD1,TRBV19,TRBJ2-2,NA,TGTGCCAGTTGGGACAGGGAAAACGGGGAGCTGTTTTTT,CASWDRENGELFF
NA,TRBV19,TRBJ2-2,NA,TGTGCCAGTAGTAAGACAGGATACACCGGGGAGCTGTTTTTT,CASSKTGYTGELFF
NA,TRBV9,TRBJ2-5,NA,TGTGCCAGCAGCGCCCAAGGGGCCACCCCAGAGACCCAGTACTTC,CASSAQGATPETQYF
NA,TRBV5-1,TRBJ1-2,NA,TGCGCCAGCACCCCGGAGTCTGCAAACTATGGCTACACCTTC,CASTPESANYGYTF
NA,TRBV7-9,TRBJ1-4,NA,TGTGCCAGCAGCCCTGGGGGAGGGGATAATGAAAAACTGTTTTTT,CASSPGGGDNEKLFF
NA,TRBV27,TRBJ1-5,NA,TGTGCCAGCACCTCGAAGGGGATTAGCGGTCAGCCCCAGCATTTT,CASTSKGISGQPQHF
NA,TRBV5-1,TRBJ1-2,NA,TGCGCCAGCAGCTTGTCCAATCTAGATGGCTACACCTTC,CASSLSNLDGYTF
NA,TRBV27,TRBJ1-1,once,TGTGCCAGCAGGCTGGGGGCCTTGAACACTGAAGCTTTCTTT,CASRLGALNTEAFF
NA,TRBV19,TRBJ1-1,NA,TGTGCCAGTAGTCCCAGGGTTCCGTGGACTGAAGCTTTCTTT,CASSPRVPWTEAFF
TRBD1,TRBV9,TRBJ1-3,NA,TGTGCCAGCAGCGCCCGGACAGGGACGGGAGGAAACACCATATATTTT,CASSARTGTGGNTIYF
NA,TRBV5-1,TRBJ2-3,NA,TGCGCCAGCAGCTTGACCCCCGGGACAAGCACAGATACGCAGTATTTT,CASSLTPGTSTDTQYF
TRBD2,TRBV9,TRBJ2-2,NA,TGTGCCAGCAGCGTAGCCCTCCTTCGCGGGGGGGAGGTCGGGGAGCTGTTTTTT,CASSVALLRGGEVGELFF
NA,TRBV10-3,TRBJ2-3,once,TGTGCCATCAGTGGCGGAAGCACAGATACGCAGTATTTT,CAISGGSTDTQYF
NA,TRBV28,TRBJ2-1,NA,TGTGCCAGTCTCAGAGGGGACTCTTCCTACAATGAGCAGTTCTTC,CASLRGDSSYNEQFF
NA,TRBV21-1,TRBJ2-7,NA,TGTGCCAGCAGCAAGGCCAGGGCAAACTACGAGCAGTACTTC,CASSKARANYEQYF
TRBD1,TRBV5-1,TRBJ1-4,NA,TGCGCCAGCAGACCCGGGACAGGGGATGAAAAACTGTTTTTT,CASRPGTGDEKLFF
TRBD1,TRBV18,TRBJ1-1,NA,TGTGCCAGCTCACCAATCGGGACAGGCCAGAACACTGAAGCTTTCTTT,CASSPIGTGQNTEAFF
TRBD1,TRBV10-3,TRBJ1-2,NA,TGTGCCATCAGTCTACAGGGGGAATATGATGGCTACACCTTC,CAISLQGEYDGYTF
TRBD2,TRBV7-2,TRBJ2-3,NA,TGTGCCAGCAGCGCGGGGCTAGCGGGAGTGCGTCGCACAGATACGCAGTATTTT,CASSAGLAGVRRTDTQYF
TRBD2,TRBV3-1/TRBV3-2,TRBJ2-5,NA,TGTGCCAGCAGCCAAGATCTGGCTAGCGGGAGAGAGACCCAGTACTTC,CASSQDLASGRETQYF
TRBD1,TRBV28,TRBJ1-4,NA,TGTGCCAGCAGTTCCCCCGGGACAGGGGATGAAAAACTGTTTTTT,CASSSPGTGDEKLFF
NA,TRBV5-8,TRBJ1-4,NA,TGTGCCAGCAGCTTGTCCTACCCGATTGAAAAACTGTTTTTT,CASSLSYPIEKLFF
NA,TRBV9,TRBJ2-1,NA,TGTGCCAGCAGCCCGAGGGGGTTAGCGGGCTACAATGAGCAGTTCTTC,CASSPRGLAGYNEQFF
NA,TRBV6-6,TRBJ1-3,once,TGTGCCAGCAGTCCCACGACAGTGCCCTCTGGAAACACCATATATTTT,CASSPTTVPSGNTIYF
TRBD2,TRBV11-2,TRBJ2-1,NA,TGTGCCAGCAGCTACCTAGCGGGAGCCTACAATGAGCAGTTCTTC,CASSYLAGAYNEQFF
TRBD1,TRBV5-6,TRBJ1-1,NA,TGTGCCAGCAGCTACGGGACAGAGCTAGAAGCTTTCTTT,CASSYGTELEAFF